A selection of T cell receptor beta chains follows, all from one sample in a study of cytomegalovirus exposure and HLA in healthy donors. Some clones are missing from TCRdb's copy, which holds only in-frame ones; the method was immunoSEQ multiplex PCR. The table lists some 130,000 clones, around 80% of them singletons, with 5% to 8.5% in the top ten. The sequencing sample was made of PBMCs. The receptors here all came from a middle-aged man in good health and CMV-seropositive. CDR3s leave out the opening cysteine and the closing phenylalanine or tryptophan.

CDR3	J	V
ASSLTERETQY	TRBJ2-5	TRBV5-1
ASSTPRQASGNTIY	TRBJ1-3	TRBV19
ASSLPQALTQSYEQY	TRBJ2-7	TRBV4-1
ASSQKYLGERNTEAF	TRBJ1-1	TRBV4-1
ASSLALQGTYNSPLH	TRBJ1-6	TRBV5-6
ASSVGQSTGELF	TRBJ2-2	TRBV2
ASRPNSLPLGYEQY	TRBJ2-7	TRBV4-1
AISEGGYGYT	TRBJ1-2	TRBV10-3
ASSEHPYAETQY	TRBJ2-5	TRBV9
ASSRGLAWSTGELF	TRBJ2-2	TRBV7-2
ASSLDAGVGFYEQY	TRBJ2-7	TRBV18
ASSGRLGQGALGYT	TRBJ1-2	TRBV7-9
ALTDGPGDTEAF	TRBJ1-1	TRBV10-3
ASSLAWGEDGYT	TRBJ1-2	TRBV7-9
ASSYSPIRPLH	TRBJ1-6	TRBV6-5
ASSLLQGVFETQY	TRBJ2-5	TRBV5-6
ASSLRAQVGGRNYGYT	TRBJ1-2	TRBV5-6
SVGRDRGGNEQF	TRBJ2-1	TRBV29-1
ASSRDYQETQY	TRBJ2-5	TRBV5-1
ASSLTGANTEAF	TRBJ1-1	TRBV5-1
AWSLSAGYYGYT	TRBJ1-2	TRBV30
ASSFGQYTGELF	TRBJ2-2	TRBV7-9
ATSGGAGGLIDEQF	TRBJ2-1	TRBV15
ASSRRAGVNNEQF	TRBJ2-1	TRBV5-1
ASSLSSSGRPTYEQY	TRBJ2-7	TRBV7-2
ASSLRGGDTQY	TRBJ2-3	TRBV7-9
ASTGRGLTGELF	TRBJ2-2	TRBV19
ASTRGDRGNEQY	TRBJ2-7	TRBV2
ASSWGDRSSTDTQY	TRBJ2-3	TRBV5-1
ASSLRQGIYNEQF	TRBJ2-1	TRBV11-3
ASSWDRGNQPQH	TRBJ1-5	TRBV6-5
ASSFTSFNEQF	TRBJ2-1	TRBV5-6
AISEEAWGGEETQY	TRBJ2-5	TRBV10-3
ASSEARLAGVETQY	TRBJ2-5	TRBV6-1
AGGDGNTGELF	TRBJ2-2	TRBV6-5
ASSLWGGTEAF	TRBJ1-1	TRBV7-9